This is a list of T cell receptor beta chains from one sample in a study of blood T cell repertoires in COVID-19. Measured with immunoSEQ multiplex PCR; TCRdb has only the in-frame clones, and not every one. The sample includes roughly 260,000 clones, about 87% seen only once; the top ten take roughly 4%. What was sequenced was peripheral blood. The receptors come from a man aged 55 to 70 who had recovered from COVID-19. CDR3s include the opening cysteine and the closing phenylalanine or tryptophan. D genes are given only for firm matches. Clone size is stated in some rows and not others, as once, few, many or a class when expanded.

D: .; J: TRBJ2-7; V: TRBV7-9; size: .; DNA: TGTGCCAGCAGCTTAGGCCCCTCGGGCTACGAGCAGTACTTC; CDR3: CASSLGPSGYEQYF
D: .; J: TRBJ2-5; V: TRBV11-2; size: .; DNA: TGTGCCAGCAGCCGGGGGGAGACCCAGTACTTC; CDR3: CASSRGETQYF
D: TRBD2; J: TRBJ2-7; V: TRBV7-3; size: .; DNA: TGTGCCAGCAGCCCCCATGGGGGGGCCTACGAGCAGTACTTC; CDR3: CASSPHGGAYEQYF
D: .; J: TRBJ1-2; V: TRBV4-1; size: .; DNA: TGCGCCAGCAGCCCTCCCGGTGAGGTTTATGGCTACACCTTC; CDR3: CASSPPGEVYGYTF
D: .; J: TRBJ1-6; V: TRBV7-9; size: few; DNA: TGTGCCAGCAGCTTAGCTACGGGGGGTTCACCCCTCCACTTT; CDR3: CASSLATGGSPLHF
D: TRBD2; J: TRBJ2-3; V: TRBV7-9; size: .; DNA: TGTGCCAGTGGGCGGGGGGGCTCAGATACGCAGTATTTT; CDR3: CASGRGGSDTQYF
D: .; J: TRBJ1-4; V: TRBV4-2; size: .; DNA: TGTGCCAGCAGCCAAGATAGGACAGATCTAAGAGGCGTAAAACTGTTTTTT; CDR3: CASSQDRTDLRGVKLFF
D: .; J: TRBJ2-3; V: TRBV9; size: .; DNA: TGTGCCAGCACCGCGTGGGGGGATTCAGATACGCAGTATTTT; CDR3: CASTAWGDSDTQYF
D: .; J: TRBJ1-1; V: TRBV9; size: .; DNA: TGTGCCAGCAGCGCCACCGCCGCCGGCAGGAGGACTGAAGCTTTCTTT; CDR3: CASSATAAGRRTEAFF
D: .; J: TRBJ2-1; V: TRBV6-1; size: once; DNA: TGTGCCAGCAGTGAAGGTATGTTCTTCGTGGGGGGAACCTACAATGAGCAGTTCTTC; CDR3: CASSEGMFFVGGTYNEQFF
D: .; J: TRBJ1-1; V: TRBV7-3; size: .; DNA: TGTGCCAGCAGCTCCCGTCAGGGGACTGAAGCTTTCTTT; CDR3: CASSSRQGTEAFF
D: .; J: TRBJ1-2; V: TRBV6-5; size: .; DNA: TGTGCCAGCAGTTCACACGACTGGGGCTACACCTTC; CDR3: CASSSHDWGYTF
D: TRBD1; J: TRBJ2-7; V: TRBV5-1; size: .; DNA: TGCGCCAGCAGCCCAGCCGGGACAGGGTTGTACGAGCAGTACTTC; CDR3: CASSPAGTGLYEQYF
D: TRBD1; J: TRBJ1-2; V: TRBV5-1; size: .; DNA: TGCGCCAGCAGCGAACCGGGACAGGGGGCTTCTGGCTACACCTTC; CDR3: CASSEPGQGASGYTF
D: .; J: TRBJ1-1; V: TRBV10-3; size: .; DNA: TGTGCCATCAGGACAGAGCTGAACACTGAAGCTTTCTTT; CDR3: CAIRTELNTEAFF
D: TRBD2; J: TRBJ2-7; V: TRBV7-9; size: .; DNA: TGTGCCAGCAGCTCTATGACTAGCGGGGGGCCCTACTCCTACGAGCAGTACTTC; CDR3: CASSSMTSGGPYSYEQYF
D: .; J: TRBJ2-2; V: TRBV6-5; size: .; DNA: TGTGCCAGCATCGAACAGGGCGAAGCCGGGGAGCTGTTTTTT; CDR3: CASIEQGEAGELFF
D: .; J: TRBJ1-2; V: TRBV6-1; size: .; DNA: TGTGCCAGCAGTGAAGGGCCAGGGGAGAGGCATGGCTACACCTTC; CDR3: CASSEGPGERHGYTF
D: .; J: TRBJ2-7; V: TRBV27; size: .; DNA: TGTGCCAGCAGTTCCGTGGGGCTTAAGCAGTACTTC; CDR3: CASSSVGLKQYF
D: .; J: TRBJ1-2; V: TRBV6-2/TRBV6-3; size: .; DNA: TGTGCCAGCAGTTACTCGATAGATGGCTACACCTTC; CDR3: CASSYSIDGYTF
D: .; J: TRBJ1-1; V: TRBV10-2; size: .; DNA: TGCGCCAGCAGAGTAGCTGCCAGACACACTGAAGCTTTCTTT; CDR3: CASRVAARHTEAFF
D: .; J: TRBJ1-2; V: TRBV6-1; size: .; DNA: TGTGCCAGCAGTGAATCAGGAAACTATGGCTACACCTTC; CDR3: CASSESGNYGYTF
D: TRBD1; J: TRBJ2-7; V: TRBV2; size: .; DNA: TGTGCCACAACACAGGACAGGGGGCCTCGCGAGCAGTACTTC; CDR3: CATTQDRGPREQYF
D: .; J: TRBJ1-2; V: TRBV5-6; size: .; DNA: TGTGCCAGCAGCTTGGGGTCTCCTTTAGAGGGAAGTGGCTACACCTTC; CDR3: CASSLGSPLEGSGYTF
D: .; J: TRBJ2-4; V: TRBV6-5; size: .; DNA: TGTGCCAGCACCCCCGCGGGGGCAGGAGAAAACATTCAGTACTTC; CDR3: CASTPAGAGENIQYF
D: TRBD2; J: TRBJ2-3; V: TRBV11-3; size: .; DNA: TGTGCCAGCAGCCAGGGGCTGGGCGGGGGGACCACAGATACGCAGTATTTT; CDR3: CASSQGLGGGTTDTQYF
D: TRBD2; J: TRBJ2-3; V: TRBV7-3; size: .; DNA: TGTGCCAGCAGCCCCGGACAGCGGGGGGCCAGGCGGACAGATACGCAGTATTTT; CDR3: CASSPGQRGARRTDTQYF
D: TRBD2; J: TRBJ2-7; V: TRBV13; size: .; DNA: TGTGCCAGCAGCTTAGGGGGACTAGAACTTAACACCTACGAGCAGTACTTC; CDR3: CASSLGGLELNTYEQYF
D: .; J: TRBJ2-1; V: TRBV12-3/TRBV12-4; size: .; DNA: TGTGCCAGCAGTTCCGAGCGGTACAATGAGCAGTTCTTC; CDR3: CASSSERYNEQFF
D: .; J: TRBJ1-2; V: TRBV3-1/TRBV3-2; size: .; DNA: TGTGCCAGCAGCCAAGACGCCGGCGGTGGATACACCTTC; CDR3: CASSQDAGGGYTF
D: .; J: TRBJ2-1; V: TRBV10-3; size: .; DNA: TGTGCCATCAGTGTCAGGGGCGATGAGCAGTTCTTC; CDR3: CAISVRGDEQFF
D: .; J: TRBJ1-6; V: TRBV9; size: .; DNA: TGTGCCAGCAACTTTCGTGGGCAGAATAATTCACCCCTCCACTTT; CDR3: CASNFRGQNNSPLHF
D: .; J: TRBJ2-3; V: TRBV6-2/TRBV6-3; size: .; DNA: TGTGCCAGCAGTAACCCCGTAGTGGGGGGGCTTTCAGATACGCAGTATTTT; CDR3: CASSNPVVGGLSDTQYF
D: .; J: TRBJ1-1; V: TRBV5-1; size: .; DNA: TGCGCCAGCAGCCCGGCGGGGGGGAACACTGAAGCTTTCTTT; CDR3: CASSPAGGNTEAFF
D: .; J: TRBJ2-3; V: TRBV11-2; size: .; DNA: TGTGCCAGCAGCCTTGTGGGGGCCCCAGATACGCAGTATTTT; CDR3: CASSLVGAPDTQYF
D: .; J: TRBJ2-7; V: TRBV5-6; size: .; DNA: TGTGCCAGCAGCTTATCCGGCTCCGGGAAAAACGAGCAGTACTTC; CDR3: CASSLSGSGKNEQYF
D: .; J: TRBJ2-2; V: TRBV21-1; size: .; DNA: TGTGCCAGCAGCAAAGTGACGAAGATCCCACCTTATCTCGACAGATCAAACACCGGGGAGCTGTTTTTT; CDR3: CASSKVTKIPPYLDRSNTGELFF
D: .; J: TRBJ1-4; V: TRBV9; size: .; DNA: TGTGCCAGCGGAGGGAATTCGAAACTGTTTTTT; CDR3: CASGGNSKLFF
D: .; J: TRBJ2-2; V: TRBV9; size: .; DNA: TGTGCCAGCAGCGGCGGAGTGGAGCCGGAGCTGTTTTTT; CDR3: CASSGGVEPELFF
D: TRBD1; J: TRBJ2-1; V: TRBV5-1; size: .; DNA: TGCGCCAGCAGCTTGACCACCGGGACAGGGCGGTTCTTC; CDR3: CASSLTTGTGRFF
D: .; J: TRBJ2-1; V: TRBV11-3; size: .; DNA: TGTGCCAGCAGCGCCAGACTAGCAGGGGATGAGCAGTTCTTC; CDR3: CASSARLAGDEQFF
D: TRBD1; J: TRBJ1-5; V: TRBV19; size: .; DNA: TGTGCCAGTAGCCCCAGGACAGGGATCAATCAGCCCCAGCATTTT; CDR3: CASSPRTGINQPQHF
D: .; J: TRBJ1-4; V: TRBV11-2; size: .; DNA: TGTGCCAGCAGCGGACTCGATGAAAAACTGTTTTTT; CDR3: CASSGLDEKLFF
D: .; J: TRBJ1-2; V: TRBV6-5; size: .; DNA: TGTGCCAGCAGTTACCGTCTCGGGAGCTATGGCTACACCTTC; CDR3: CASSYRLGSYGYTF
D: .; J: TRBJ1-2; V: TRBV4-2; size: .; DNA: TGTGCCAGCAGCCCGAGCTACGGGACTCCGGGAGGCTACACCTTC; CDR3: CASSPSYGTPGGYTF
D: .; J: TRBJ2-5; V: TRBV27; size: once; DNA: TGTGCCACCCGCTCGGGGTGGGGACAAGAGACCCAGTACTTC; CDR3: CATRSGWGQETQYF
D: TRBD1; J: TRBJ1-5; V: TRBV18; size: once; DNA: TGTGCCAGCTCACTGACAGGGGGCTTCGGTCAGCCCCAGCATTTT; CDR3: CASSLTGGFGQPQHF
D: TRBD2; J: TRBJ2-1; V: TRBV9; size: .; DNA: TGTGCCAGCAGCGTAACTAGCGGCGGGATCAATGAGCAGTTCTTC; CDR3: CASSVTSGGINEQFF
D: .; J: TRBJ1-6; V: TRBV5-1; size: .; DNA: TGCGCCAGCAGCTCCGAAGGGAGGGGGAATTCACCCCTCCACTTT; CDR3: CASSSEGRGNSPLHF
D: .; J: TRBJ2-7; V: TRBV30; size: .; DNA: TGTGCCTGGAGTTCGGGGGCCTACGAGCAGTACTTC; CDR3: CAWSSGAYEQYF
D: TRBD1; J: TRBJ1-1; V: TRBV6-5; size: .; DNA: TGTGCCAGCAGTTACTCGGGACAGGGGGAAACTGAAGCTTTCTTT; CDR3: CASSYSGQGETEAFF